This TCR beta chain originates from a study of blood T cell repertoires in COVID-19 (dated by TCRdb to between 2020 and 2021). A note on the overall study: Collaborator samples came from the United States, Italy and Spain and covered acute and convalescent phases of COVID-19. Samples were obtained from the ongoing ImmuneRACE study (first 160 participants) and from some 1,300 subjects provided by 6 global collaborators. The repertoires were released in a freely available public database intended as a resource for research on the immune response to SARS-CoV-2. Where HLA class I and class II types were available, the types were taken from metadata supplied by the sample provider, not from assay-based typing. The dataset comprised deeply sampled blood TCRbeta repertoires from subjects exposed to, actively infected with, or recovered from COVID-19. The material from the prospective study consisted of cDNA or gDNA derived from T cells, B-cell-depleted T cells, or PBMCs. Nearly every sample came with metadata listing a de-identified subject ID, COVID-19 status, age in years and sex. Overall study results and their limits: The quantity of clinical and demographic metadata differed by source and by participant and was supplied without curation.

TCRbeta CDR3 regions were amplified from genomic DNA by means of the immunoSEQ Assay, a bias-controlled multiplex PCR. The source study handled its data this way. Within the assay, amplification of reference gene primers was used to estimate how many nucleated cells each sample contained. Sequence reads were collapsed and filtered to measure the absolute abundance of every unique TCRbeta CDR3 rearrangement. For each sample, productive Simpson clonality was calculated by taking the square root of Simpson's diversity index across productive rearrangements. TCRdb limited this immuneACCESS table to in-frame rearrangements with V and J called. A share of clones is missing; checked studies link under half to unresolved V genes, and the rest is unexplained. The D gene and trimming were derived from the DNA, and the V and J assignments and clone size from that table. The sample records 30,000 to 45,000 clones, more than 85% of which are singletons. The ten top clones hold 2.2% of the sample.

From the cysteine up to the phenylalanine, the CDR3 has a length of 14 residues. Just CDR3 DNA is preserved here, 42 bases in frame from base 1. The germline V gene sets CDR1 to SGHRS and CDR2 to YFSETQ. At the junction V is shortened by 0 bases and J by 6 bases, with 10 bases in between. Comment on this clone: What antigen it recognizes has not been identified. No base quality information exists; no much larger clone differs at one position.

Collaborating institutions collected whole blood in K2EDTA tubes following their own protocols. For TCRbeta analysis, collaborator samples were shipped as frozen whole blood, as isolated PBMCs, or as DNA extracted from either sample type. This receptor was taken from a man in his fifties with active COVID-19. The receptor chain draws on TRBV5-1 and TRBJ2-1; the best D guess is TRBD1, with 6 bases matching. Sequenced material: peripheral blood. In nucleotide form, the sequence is TGCGCCAGCAGCTTGGAGGGACAAACCAATGAGCAGTTCTTC. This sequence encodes CASSLEGQTNEQFF.